Below, 22 T cell receptor beta chains from the same sample are listed, as sequenced in a study of blood T cell repertoires in COVID-19. Produced via immunoSEQ multiplex PCR; TCRdb's table is partial and in-frame only. The sample shows about 130,000 clones, over 60% of them seen only once. Sequencing input: peripheral blood. Receptor source: a man aged 40-49 years with active or convalescent COVID-19.

The chain employs TRBV9 and TRBJ2-3; D call uncertain. The germline V gene encodes CDR1 SGDLS and CDR2 YYNGEE. CDR3 size: 15 residues. The germline V and J ends were trimmed by 0 bases and 0 bases, with 8 bases remaining between them. The CDR3 sequence is CASSVASQSTDTQYF. In nucleotides, the CDR3 is TGTGCCAGCAGCGTAGCCTCGCAGAGCACAGATACGCAGTATTTT.

The chain has TRBV5-5 and TRBJ1-2; no definite D call. The CDR3 totals 16 residues. Germline CDR1 reads SGHKS; CDR2 reads YYEKEE (reference sequence). V lost 1 base, J lost 1 base, and 14 bases lay in between. Here the CDR3 DNA reads TGTGCCAGCAGCTTGAATACCGGACTCCGTAACTATGGCTACACCTTC. Protein product: CASSLNTGLRNYGYTF.

V is TRBV19 and J is TRBJ2-1; 7 bases map to TRBD2. The junction had 9 bases not matched to a gene; V was cut back by 4 bases and J by 9 bases. From germline, CDR1 is LNHDA and CDR2 SQIVND (reference sequence). This CDR3 contains 14 residues. The DNA for the CDR3 is TGTGCCAGTAGTAGGAGCGGCGGGAGTGGTGAGCAGTTCTTC. This gives the protein CASSRSGGSGEQFF.

The V and J genes are TRBV18 and TRBJ1-5, with 10 nucleotides matching TRBD1. V dropped 4 bases and J dropped 6; count of bases not matched to a gene: 6. Germline V lookup: CDR1 KGHSH, CDR2 LQKENI. CDR3 length equals 15 residues. The CDR3 coding sequence is TGTGCCAGCTCACTCGGACAGGGGGTCGGTCAGCCCCAGCATTTT. Translating it yields CASSLGQGVGQPQHF.

Only a few counts were recorded for this clone. The CDR3 spells CASSYLNRQVQETQYF. Written as DNA, the CDR3 is TGTGCCAGCAGCTACCTAAACAGACAGGTCCAAGAGACCCAGTACTTC. This sequence joins TRBV5-6 and TRBJ2-5, with D perhaps TRBD1 (6 bases). Germline-derived CDR1 and CDR2 are SGHDT and YYEEEE. The CDR3 sequence is 16 residues long. The V end lost 3 bases, the J end lost 1 base, and 16 bases lay between the germline ends. Based on the CDR3 plus reference TRBV5-6 and TRBJ2-5, the full variable domain is DAGVTQSPTHLIKTRGQQVTLRCSPKSGHDTVSWYQQALGQGPQFIFQYYEEEERQRGNFPDRFSGHQFPNYSSELNVNALLLGDSALYLCASSYLNRQVQETQYFGPGTRLLVL.

The rearrangement links TRBV7-2 to TRBJ1-2; D unresolved. Looked up from germline, CDR1 is SGHTA and CDR2 is FQGNSA. Trimming removed 4 bases from V and 3 bases from J, with 12 bases in between. The length of the CDR3 is 14 residues. The CDR3 reads CASSSGPRDYGYTF. The CDR3 DNA reads as TGTGCCAGCAGCTCCGGGCCGAGGGACTATGGCTACACCTTC.

The chain links TRBV24-1 to TRBJ2-2, with a tentative D call TRBD2 (6 bases). V was trimmed by 6 bases and J by 5 bases, leaving 12 bases between them. The CDR3 has 14 residues. The germline CDR1 and CDR2 sequences are KGHDR and SFDVKD. CDR3 region: CATSTGTSTGELFF. DNA for the CDR3: TGTGCCACCAGTACCGGGACTTCTACCGGGGAGCTGTTTTTT.

This clone occurred once. The V and J genes are TRBV12-3 or TRBV12-4 and TRBJ1-1; no firm D call. Trimming took off 1 base at V and 6 bases at J, with 9 bases between the two ends. This CDR3 has 13 amino acids. CDR3 bases: TGTGCCAGCAGTTTAGAGCTCGGGGCTGAAGCTTTCTTT. Translating gives CASSLELGAEAFF.

Regarding this clone: Because the CDR3 is missing its conserved closing phenylalanine or tryptophan, this is likely a read error. The limits of the CDR3 on the DNA are not certain, so only TCRdb's listed CDR3 is given. V gene TRBV21-1 combines with J gene TRBJ2-7; the tabulated D call, TRBD1, remains unverified against the DNA. TRBV21-1 counts as a pseudogene. The CDR3 length is 12 residues, termini included. This chain's CDR3 is CASSKFLGYPKA.

The DNA for the CDR3 is TGTGCCAGTAGTCTGTTGGGGAGCTTGGATGTGGGCAATCAGCCCCAGCATTTT. Protein: CASSLLGSLDVGNQPQHF. The chain has TRBV19 and TRBJ1-5; the D is unclear. Germline values: CDR1 LNHDA, CDR2 SQIVND (reference sequence). Trimming cost V 5 bases and J 2 bases, with 22 bases left between them. The CDR3 is 18 residues long. Based on the CDR3 plus reference TRBV19 and TRBJ1-5, the full variable domain is DGGITQSPKYLFRKEGQNVTLSCEQNLNHDAMYWYRQDPGQGLRLIYYSQIVNDFQKGDIAEGYSVSREKKESFPLTVTSAQKNPTAFYLCASSLLGSLDVGNQPQHFGDGTRLSIL.

The chain combines TRBV6-1 with TRBJ1-1; 7 positions match TRBD1. This CDR3 region has 13 residues. V shed 0 bases and J 5 bases; nucleotides not matched to a gene: 0. CDR1 and CDR2 (germline): MNHNS, SASEGT. CDR3 residues: CASSEARGTEAFF. The CDR3 bases are TGTGCCAGCAGTGAAGCCAGGGGGACTGAAGCTTTCTTT.

V gene TRBV28 combines with J gene TRBJ2-1, with TRBD2 as a possible D gene (5 bases). Germline V gene data show CDR1 as MDHEN and CDR2 as SYDVKM. This CDR3 spans 14 amino acids. The ends were cut back, 2 bases at V and 6 bases at J, with 11 bases in the middle. In nucleotides, the CDR3 is TGTGCCAGCAGTTTACCTGGACTTTCCAATGAGCAGTTCTTC. Translated: CASSLPGLSNEQFF.

The rearrangement joins TRBV29-1 to TRBJ1-2; D is perhaps TRBD1 (5 bases). This CDR3 region has 14 residues. Trimming shortened V by 6 bases and J by 7 bases, and 21 bases separated the two germline ends. CDR1 SQVTM and CDR2 ANQGSEA come from the germline V gene. The CDR3 DNA is TGCAGCGTCGGGGTTGGAGGGGTGCCTTCTGGCTACACCTTC. Amino acid sequence: CSVGVGGVPSGYTF. Based on the CDR3 plus reference TRBV29-1 and TRBJ1-2, the full variable domain is SAVISQKPSRDICQRGTSLTIQCQVDSQVTMMFWYRQQPGQSLTLIATANQGSEATYESGFVIDKFPISRPNLTFSTLTVSNMSPEDSSIYLCSVGVGGVPSGYTFGSGTRLTVV.

There are a few counts of this clone. The chain joins TRBV3-1 (or the pseudogene TRBV3-2) to TRBJ1-5, with D hard to call. V shed 1 base and J shed 1 base, with 14 bases lying between them. CDR3 length: 17 amino acids. Germline loops: CDR1 LGHDT, CDR2 YNNKEL (reference sequence). Here the CDR3 reads CASSQVGRPESNQPQHF. As DNA, the CDR3 is TGTGCCAGCAGCCAAGTAGGGAGACCTGAGAGCAATCAGCCCCAGCATTTT.

The V and J genes are TRBV19 and TRBJ1-2; D is possibly TRBD1 (5 bases). Trimming removed 3 bases at V and 7 bases at J, with 12 bases between. The CDR3 loop spans 13 amino acids. Germline V lookup: CDR1 LNHDA, CDR2 SQIVND (reference sequence). CDR3 DNA sequence: TGTGCCAGTAGTATTACCCAGGGAAGTGGCTACACCTTC. Translation gives CASSITQGSGYTF.

The chain employs TRBV6-4 and TRBJ1-1; 10 nucleotides align to TRBD1. Trimming took 0 bases from V and 0 from J; bases not matched to a gene: 16. CDR1 and CDR2 from the germline V gene are MRHNA and SNTAGT. CDR3 length: 21 amino acids. The CDR3 spells CASSDSRDRGHRKHLNTEAFF. The CDR3 DNA sequence: TGTGCCAGCAGTGACTCGCGGGACAGGGGTCACCGCAAACATCTGAACACTGAAGCTTTCTTT.

V usage is TRBV19 and J usage is TRBJ1-2; a possible D gene is TRBD1 (5 bases). The ends were cut back, 5 bases at V and 5 bases at J, with 15 bases in the middle. Germline assignment: CDR1 LNHDA and CDR2 SQIVND (reference sequence). The CDR3 loop spans 14 amino acids. The CDR3 protein is CASSPQGTLYGYTF. CDR3 coding DNA: TGTGCCAGTAGTCCGCAGGGAACACTTTATGGCTACACCTTC. Combining the CDR3 with reference TRBV19 and TRBJ1-2 gives the whole variable domain DGGITQSPKYLFRKEGQNVTLSCEQNLNHDAMYWYRQDPGQGLRLIYYSQIVNDFQKGDIAEGYSVSREKKESFPLTVTSAQKNPTAFYLCASSPQGTLYGYTFGSGTRLTVV.

V is TRBV4-1 and J is TRBJ1-1, with unresolved D. Germline-derived CDR1 and CDR2 are MGHRA and YSYEKL. V was cut by 4 bases and J by 0 bases, with 15 bases left in between. The CDR3 is 16 amino acids. The CDR3 spells CASSPYRGNMNTEAFF. The CDR3 nucleotides are TGCGCCAGCAGCCCATACCGCGGTAACATGAACACTGAAGCTTTCTTT.

The chain employs TRBV27 and TRBJ1-6, with D unresolved. V lost 6 bases, J lost 0 bases, and 9 bases lay in between. The CDR3 runs to 15 residues. Germline loops: CDR1 MNHEY, CDR2 SMNVEV (reference sequence). The CDR3 bases are TGTGCCAGCAGCGCAAGGAGCTCCTATAATTCACCCCTCCACTTT. This translates into CASSARSSYNSPLHF.

The rearrangement uses TRBV3-1 (or the pseudogene TRBV3-2) and TRBJ2-2; a weak D match, TRBD1 (6 bases). V lost 5 bases and J lost 2, with 9 bases in between. The CDR3 runs 14 residues. Germline lookup yields CDR1 LGHDT and CDR2 YNNKEL (reference sequence). The chain's CDR3 is CASSRGGNTGELFF. CDR3 nucleotide sequence: TGTGCCAGCAGCAGAGGGGGAAACACCGGGGAGCTGTTTTTT.

V is TRBV30 and J is TRBJ2-7; 8 bases match TRBD1. V lost 0 bases to trimming and J lost 3 bases; unmatched junction nucleotides: 1. This CDR3 comprises 13 residues. Germline values: CDR1 GTSNPN, CDR2 SVGIG (reference sequence). CDR3 in amino acids: CAWSVQGGYEQYF. The CDR3, as DNA: TGTGCCTGGAGTGTACAGGGGGGCTACGAGCAGTACTTC.

This clone was seen a handful of times. V gene TRBV9 combines with J gene TRBJ2-7; no clear D gene. The CDR3 runs 14 residues. Per germline, CDR1 SGDLS and CDR2 YYNGEE. V shed 1 base and J shed 2 bases, with 10 bases lying between them. DNA for the CDR3: TGTGCCAGCAGCGTACGTCCAGAAACCTACGAGCAGTACTTC. Translating it yields CASSVRPETYEQYF.